This TCR beta chain came from a study of cytotoxic CD8 clonotypes in ibrutinib-treated CLL. Study context: Response specimens were obtained following a median treatment duration of about twelve months, with a range of 6 to 36. Whole-study findings and limits: Rare overall, public clonotypes shrank or held steady under therapy.

Libraries were prepared by immunoSEQ multiplex PCR; TCRdb keeps only in-frame clonotypes and omits some of them. The profile shows 35,000 to 50,000 clones, under 80% of them singletons. Points on this clone: What it binds is unknown.

V was shortened by 4 bases and J by 5 bases, with 19 bases between the two germline ends. Germline V gene sequence: CDR1 SQVTM, CDR2 ANQGSEA. The CDR3 has 15 amino acids. The TCR originated in a human donor with chronic lymphocytic leukemia. V gene TRBV29-1 combines with J gene TRBJ2-3, with TRBD2 as a possible D gene (6 bases). The sample was PBMCs, taken at disease progression, from a patient treated with ibrutinib. CDR3 amino acids: CSVGRQGRGGDTQYF. The DNA of the CDR3 is TGCAGCGTTGGAAGGCAGGGCCGGGGAGGAGATACGCAGTATTTT.